The subject of this entry is one TCR beta chain. The antigen is not known. The data belong to a study of cytomegalovirus exposure and HLA in healthy donors. V lost 5 bases and J lost 4; bases outside the gene matches: 8. The CDR3 sequence is 16 residues long. The V gene's germline CDR1 is LNHDA and CDR2 SQIVND (reference sequence). Study-wide findings and caveats: A later analysis found TCR association rates differed by HLA locus, highest for DRB1 and lowest for HLA-C. In a later analysis, productive TCRs from donors in an Asian-associated ancestry cluster reportedly carried fewer N-insertions than the cohort mean. Upon later analysis, HLA-associated TCR beta chains proved more clonally expanded than other, equally common chains.

13 Jbeta primers and 60 Vbeta primers were used for the PCR. Only in-frame clones appear in the TCRdb table, and some are missing; sequencing was by immunoSEQ multiplex PCR. The table includes under 150,000 clones, 82% detected once. The chain carries TRBV19 and TRBJ2-3; TRBD1 matches at 11 bases. The source is a woman under 30 in good health and CMV-seronegative. The sample comprised PBMCs. CDR3 in DNA: TGTGCCAGTAGTTTTCGGACAGGGGGCAGGTCAGATACGCAGTATTTT. Translation gives CASSFRTGGRSDTQYF.